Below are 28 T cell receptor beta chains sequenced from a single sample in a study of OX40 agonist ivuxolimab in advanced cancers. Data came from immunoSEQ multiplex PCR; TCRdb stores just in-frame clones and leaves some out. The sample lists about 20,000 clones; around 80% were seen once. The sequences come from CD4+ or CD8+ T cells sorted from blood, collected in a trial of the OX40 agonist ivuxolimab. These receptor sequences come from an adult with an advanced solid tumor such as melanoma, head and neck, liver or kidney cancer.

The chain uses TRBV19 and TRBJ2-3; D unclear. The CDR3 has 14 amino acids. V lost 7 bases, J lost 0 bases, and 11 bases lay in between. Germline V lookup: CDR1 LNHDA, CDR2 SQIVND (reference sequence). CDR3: CASNSGLSTDTQYF. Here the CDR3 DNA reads TGTGCCAGTAATTCCGGGTTGAGCACAGATACGCAGTATTTT.

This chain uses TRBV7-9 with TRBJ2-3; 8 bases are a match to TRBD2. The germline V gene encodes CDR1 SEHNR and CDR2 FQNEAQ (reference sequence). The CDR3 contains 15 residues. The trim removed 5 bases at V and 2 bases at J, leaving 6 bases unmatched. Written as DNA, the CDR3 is TGTGCCAGCAGCCCCCGGGGGGGCCCCACAGATACGCAGTATTTT. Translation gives CASSPRGGPTDTQYF.

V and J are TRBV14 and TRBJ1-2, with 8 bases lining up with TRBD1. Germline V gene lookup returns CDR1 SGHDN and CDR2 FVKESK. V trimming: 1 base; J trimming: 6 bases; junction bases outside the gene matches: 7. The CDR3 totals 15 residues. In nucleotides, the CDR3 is TGTGCCAGCAGCCAAGCCGGAACAGGGGGGAATGGCTACACCTTC. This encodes CASSQAGTGGNGYTF.

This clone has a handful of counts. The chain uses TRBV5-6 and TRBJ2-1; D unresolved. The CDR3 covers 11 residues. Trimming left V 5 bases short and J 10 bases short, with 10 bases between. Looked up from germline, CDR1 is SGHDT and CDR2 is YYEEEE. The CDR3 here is CASSFAVEQFF. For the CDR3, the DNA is TGTGCCAGCAGTTTTGCCGTCGAGCAGTTCTTC.

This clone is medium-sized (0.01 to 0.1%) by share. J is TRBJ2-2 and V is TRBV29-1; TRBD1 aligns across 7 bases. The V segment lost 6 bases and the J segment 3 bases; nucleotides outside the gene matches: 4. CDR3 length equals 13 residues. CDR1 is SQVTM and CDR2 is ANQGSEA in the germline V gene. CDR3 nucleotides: TGCAGCGTGATAACAGGGGACACCGGGGAGCTGTTTTTT. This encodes CSVITGDTGELFF.

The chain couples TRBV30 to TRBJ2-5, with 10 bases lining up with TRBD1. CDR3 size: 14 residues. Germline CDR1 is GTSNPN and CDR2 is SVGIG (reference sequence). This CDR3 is CVGGTGEAQETQYF. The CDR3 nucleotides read TGTGTCGGAGGGACAGGGGAAGCCCAAGAGACCCAGTACTTC.

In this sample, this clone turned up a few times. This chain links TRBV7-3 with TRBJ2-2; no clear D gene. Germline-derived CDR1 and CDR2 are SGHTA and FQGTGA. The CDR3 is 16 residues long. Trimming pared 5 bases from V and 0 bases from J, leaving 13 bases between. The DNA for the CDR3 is TGTGCCAGCAGCCCCGGCCACCCCGCGAACACCGGGGAGCTGTTTTTT. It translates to CASSPGHPANTGELFF.

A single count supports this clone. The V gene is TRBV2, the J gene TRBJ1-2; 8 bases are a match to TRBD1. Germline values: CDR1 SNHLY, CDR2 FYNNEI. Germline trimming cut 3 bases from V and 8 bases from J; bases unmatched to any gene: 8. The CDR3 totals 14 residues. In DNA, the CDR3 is TGTGCCAGCAGTGACGTGACGGACAGGGACGGCTACACCTTC. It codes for CASSDVTDRDGYTF.

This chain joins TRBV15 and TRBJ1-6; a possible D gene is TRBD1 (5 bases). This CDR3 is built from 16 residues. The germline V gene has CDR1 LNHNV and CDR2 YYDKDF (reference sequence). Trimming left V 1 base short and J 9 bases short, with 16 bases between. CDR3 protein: CATSRGEGTGSSPLHF. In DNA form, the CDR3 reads TGTGCCACCAGCAGAGGTGAGGGGACCGGTAGTTCACCCCTCCACTTT.

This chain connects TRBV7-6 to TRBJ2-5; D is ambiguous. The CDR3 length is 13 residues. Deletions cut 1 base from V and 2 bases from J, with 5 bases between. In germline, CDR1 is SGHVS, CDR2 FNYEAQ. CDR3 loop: CASSLVQQETQYF. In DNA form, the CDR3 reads TGTGCCAGCAGCTTAGTCCAGCAAGAGACCCAGTACTTC.

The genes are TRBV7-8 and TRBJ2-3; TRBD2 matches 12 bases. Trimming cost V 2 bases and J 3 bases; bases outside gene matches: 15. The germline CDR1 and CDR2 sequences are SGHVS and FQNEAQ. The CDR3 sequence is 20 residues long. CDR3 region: CASSLRAGLAGGGVTDTQYF. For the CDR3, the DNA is TGTGCCAGCAGCTTAAGGGCTGGGCTAGCGGGAGGGGGGGTGACAGATACGCAGTATTTT.

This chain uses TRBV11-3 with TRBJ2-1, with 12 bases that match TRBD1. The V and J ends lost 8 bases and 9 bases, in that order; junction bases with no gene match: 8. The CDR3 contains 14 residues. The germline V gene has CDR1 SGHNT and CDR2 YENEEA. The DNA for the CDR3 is TGTGCCAGCCGGCCGGGACAGGGGGCCGGTGAGCAGTTCTTC. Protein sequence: CASRPGQGAGEQFF.

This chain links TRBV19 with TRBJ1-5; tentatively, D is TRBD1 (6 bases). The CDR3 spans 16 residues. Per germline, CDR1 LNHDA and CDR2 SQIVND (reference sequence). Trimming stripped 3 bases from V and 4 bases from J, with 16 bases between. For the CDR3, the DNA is TGTGCCAGTAGTATGCCGGGCAGGGGCAGGAATCAGCCCCAGCATTTT. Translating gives CASSMPGRGRNQPQHF. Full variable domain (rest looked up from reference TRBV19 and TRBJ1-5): DGGITQSPKYLFRKEGQNVTLSCEQNLNHDAMYWYRQDPGQGLRLIYYSQIVNDFQKGDIAEGYSVSREKKESFPLTVTSAQKNPTAFYLCASSMPGRGRNQPQHFGDGTRLSIL.

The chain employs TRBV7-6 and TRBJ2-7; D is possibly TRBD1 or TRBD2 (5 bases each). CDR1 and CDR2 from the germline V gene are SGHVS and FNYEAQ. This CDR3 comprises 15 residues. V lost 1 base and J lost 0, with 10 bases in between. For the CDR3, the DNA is TGTGCCAGCAGCTTAGAGGGGACCGTCTCCTACGAGCAGTACTTC. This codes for CASSLEGTVSYEQYF. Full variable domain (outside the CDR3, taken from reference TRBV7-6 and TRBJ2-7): GAGVSQSPRYKVTKRGQDVALRCDPISGHVSLYWYRQALGQGPEFLTYFNYEAQQDKSGLPNDRFSAERPEGSISTLTIQRTEQRDSAMYRCASSLEGTVSYEQYFGPGTRLTVT.

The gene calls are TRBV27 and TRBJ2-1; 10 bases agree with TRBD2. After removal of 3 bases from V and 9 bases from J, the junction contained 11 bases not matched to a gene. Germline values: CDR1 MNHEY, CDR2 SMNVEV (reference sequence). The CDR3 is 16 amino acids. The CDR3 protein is CASSFTGTSDPTEQFF. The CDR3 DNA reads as TGTGCCAGCAGTTTTACCGGGACTAGCGACCCAACTGAGCAGTTCTTC.

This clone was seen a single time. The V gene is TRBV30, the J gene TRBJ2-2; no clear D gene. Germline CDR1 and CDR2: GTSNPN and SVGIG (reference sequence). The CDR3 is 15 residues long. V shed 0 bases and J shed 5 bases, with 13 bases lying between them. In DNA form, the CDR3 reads TGTGCCTGGAGTGTGCCCGGCAGTGGGACCGGGGAGCTGTTTTTT. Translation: CAWSVPGSGTGELFF. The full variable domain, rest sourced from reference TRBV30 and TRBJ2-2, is SQTIHQWPATLVQPVGSPLSLECTVEGTSNPNLYWYRQAAGRGLQLLFYSVGIGQISSEVPQNLSASRPQDRQFILSSKKLLLSDSGFYLCAWSVPGSGTGELFFGEGSRLTVL.

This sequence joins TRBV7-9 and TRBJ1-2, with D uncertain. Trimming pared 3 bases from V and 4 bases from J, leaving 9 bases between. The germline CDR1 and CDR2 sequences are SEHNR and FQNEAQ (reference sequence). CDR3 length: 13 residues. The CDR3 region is CASSFGDPYGYTF. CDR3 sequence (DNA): TGTGCCAGCAGCTTCGGTGATCCCTATGGCTACACCTTC.

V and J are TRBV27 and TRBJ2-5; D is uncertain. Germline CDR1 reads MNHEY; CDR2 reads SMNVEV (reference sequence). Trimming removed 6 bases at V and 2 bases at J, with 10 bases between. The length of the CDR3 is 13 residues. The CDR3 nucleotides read TGTGCCAGCAGCCCGGTTAGTCAAGAGACCCAGTACTTC. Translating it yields CASSPVSQETQYF.

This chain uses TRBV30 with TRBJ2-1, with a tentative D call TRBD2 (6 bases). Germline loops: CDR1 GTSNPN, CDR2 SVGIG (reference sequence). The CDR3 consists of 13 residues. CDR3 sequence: CAGRRGTYNEQFF. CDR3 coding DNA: TGTGCTGGGCGCCGGGGGACCTACAATGAGCAGTTCTTC.

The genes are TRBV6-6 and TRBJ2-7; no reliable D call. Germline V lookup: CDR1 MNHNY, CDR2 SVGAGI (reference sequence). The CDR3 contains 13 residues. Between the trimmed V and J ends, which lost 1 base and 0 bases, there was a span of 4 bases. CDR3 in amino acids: CASSYFGSYEQYF. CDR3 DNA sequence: TGTGCCAGCAGTTACTTCGGCTCCTACGAGCAGTACTTC.

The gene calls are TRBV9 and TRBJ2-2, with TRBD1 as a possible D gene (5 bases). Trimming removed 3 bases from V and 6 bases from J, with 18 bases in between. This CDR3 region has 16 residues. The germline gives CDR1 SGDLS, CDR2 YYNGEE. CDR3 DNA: TGTGCCAGCAGCGCGTCATACAGGACCCTGGCCGGGGAGCTGTTTTTT. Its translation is CASSASYRTLAGELFF. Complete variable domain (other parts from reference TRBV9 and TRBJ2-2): DSGVTQTPKHLITATGQRVTLRCSPRSGDLSVYWYQQSLDQGLQFLIQYYNGEERAKGNILERFSAQQFPDLHSELNLSSLELGDSALYFCASSASYRTLAGELFFGEGSRLTVL.

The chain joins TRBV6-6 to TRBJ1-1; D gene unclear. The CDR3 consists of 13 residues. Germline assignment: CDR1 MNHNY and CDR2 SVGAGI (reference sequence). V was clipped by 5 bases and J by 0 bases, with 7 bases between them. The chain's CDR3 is CASSLSMNTEAFF. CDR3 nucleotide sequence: TGTGCCAGCAGTCTGTCGATGAACACTGAAGCTTTCTTT.

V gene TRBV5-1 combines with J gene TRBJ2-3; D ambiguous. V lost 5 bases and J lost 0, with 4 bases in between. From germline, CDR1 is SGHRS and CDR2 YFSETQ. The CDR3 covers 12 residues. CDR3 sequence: CASRGSTDTQYF. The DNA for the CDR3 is TGCGCCAGCAGGGGCAGCACAGATACGCAGTATTTT. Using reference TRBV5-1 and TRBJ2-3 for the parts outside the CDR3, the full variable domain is KAGVTQTPRYLIKTRGQQVTLSCSPISGHRSVSWYQQTPGQGLQFLFEYFSETQRNKGNFPGRFSGRQFSNSRSEMNVSTLELGDSALYLCASRGSTDTQYFGPGTRLTVL.

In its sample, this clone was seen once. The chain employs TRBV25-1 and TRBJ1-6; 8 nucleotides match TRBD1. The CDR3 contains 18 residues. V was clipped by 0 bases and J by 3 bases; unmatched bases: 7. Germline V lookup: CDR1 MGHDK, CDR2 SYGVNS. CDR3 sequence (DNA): TGTGCCAGCAGTGAATATCGAGGACAGGGAAGCTATAATTCACCCCTCCACTTT. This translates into CASSEYRGQGSYNSPLHF. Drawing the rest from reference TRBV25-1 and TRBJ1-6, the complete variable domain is EADIYQTPRYLVIGTGKKITLECSQTMGHDKMYWYQQDPGMELHLIHYSYGVNSTEKGDLSSESTVSRIRTEHFPLTLESARPSHTSQYLCASSEYRGQGSYNSPLHFGNGTRLTVT.

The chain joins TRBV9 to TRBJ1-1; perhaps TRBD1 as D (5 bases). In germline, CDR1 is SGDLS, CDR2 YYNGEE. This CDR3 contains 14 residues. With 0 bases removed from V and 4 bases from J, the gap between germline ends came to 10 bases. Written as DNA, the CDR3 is TGTGCCAGCAGCGTAGGAGAGGGGCGCACTGAAGCTTTCTTT. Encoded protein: CASSVGEGRTEAFF.

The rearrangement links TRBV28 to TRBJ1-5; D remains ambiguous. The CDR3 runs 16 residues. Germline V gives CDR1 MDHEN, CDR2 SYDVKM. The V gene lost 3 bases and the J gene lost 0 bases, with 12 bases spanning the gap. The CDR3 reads CASSLTPAVSNQPQHF. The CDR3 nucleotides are TGTGCCAGCAGTTTGACTCCCGCGGTTAGCAATCAGCCCCAGCATTTT.

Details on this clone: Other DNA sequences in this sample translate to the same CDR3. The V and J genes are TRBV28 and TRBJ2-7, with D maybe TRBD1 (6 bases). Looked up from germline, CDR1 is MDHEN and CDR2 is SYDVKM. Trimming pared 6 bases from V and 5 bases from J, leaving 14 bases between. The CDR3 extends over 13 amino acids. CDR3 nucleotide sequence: TGTGCCAGCAGACGACTAACAGGGCACGAGCAGTACTTC. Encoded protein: CASRRLTGHEQYF. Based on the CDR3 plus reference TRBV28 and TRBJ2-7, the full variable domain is DVKVTQSSRYLVKRTGEKVFLECVQDMDHENMFWYRQDPGLGLRLIYFSYDVKMKEKGDIPEGYSVSREKKERFSLILESASTNQTSMYLCASRRLTGHEQYFGPGTRLTVT.

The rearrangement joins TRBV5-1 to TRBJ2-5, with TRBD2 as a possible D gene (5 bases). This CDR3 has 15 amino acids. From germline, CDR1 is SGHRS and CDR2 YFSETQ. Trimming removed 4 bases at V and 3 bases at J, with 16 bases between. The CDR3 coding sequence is TGCGCCAGCAGCCTGAGGGCGACGGGGAAAGAGACCCAGTACTTC. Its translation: CASSLRATGKETQYF.